Each of the 20 T cell receptor beta chains below was sequenced from the same sample in a study of blood T cell repertoires in COVID-19. Profiling relied on immunoSEQ multiplex PCR, and the TCRdb table lists in-frame clones only, not all of them. The data show approximately 140,000 clones, almost 85% seen once. The sequencing sample was made of peripheral blood. These receptors were obtained from a human donor with acute or convalescent COVID-19. The donor label of this sample is uncertain.

The chain couples TRBV10-2 to TRBJ1-2; D may be TRBD1 (6 bases). The germline V gene encodes CDR1 WSHSY and CDR2 SAAADI. V shed 1 base and J shed 2 bases, with 11 bases lying between them. The length of the CDR3 is 15 residues. The CDR3 bases are TGCGCCAGCAGTGAGTGGACAGTCACCAACTATGGCTACACCTTC. Protein sequence: CASSEWTVTNYGYTF.

The chain couples TRBV12-2 to TRBJ1-3. TRBV12-2 is annotated as a pseudogene. This CDR3 is 15 amino acids long. CDR3 amino acids: CASRLVLVSGNTIYF. DNA for the CDR3: TGTGCAAGTCGCTTAGTACTGGTCTCTGGAAACACCATATATTTT.

This clone has a count of ten or more. The chain couples TRBV6-6 to TRBJ1-2; D ambiguous. V lost 7 bases to trimming and J lost 2 bases, with 11 bases between them. Germline V gives CDR1 MNHNY, CDR2 SVGAGI (reference sequence). The CDR3 has 13 residues. This CDR3 is CASTTAGNYGYTF. The CDR3, as DNA: TGTGCCAGCACCACAGCGGGGAACTATGGCTACACCTTC.

Details on this clone: In the same sample, other DNA sequences code for this CDR3. V and J are TRBV5-1 and TRBJ1-1; weak D call: TRBD1 (6 bases). Trimming stripped 1 base from V and 4 bases from J, with 11 bases between. This CDR3 has 14 amino acids. Per germline, CDR1 SGHRS and CDR2 YFSETQ. As DNA, the CDR3 is TGCGCCAGCAGCTTGCAGGGGTTGGGCACTGAAGCTTTCTTT. Its translation is CASSLQGLGTEAFF.

This chain connects TRBV4-1 to TRBJ2-7; 9 bases agree with TRBD1. Per germline, CDR1 MGHRA and CDR2 YSYEKL. This CDR3 spans 17 amino acids. Trimming at V came to 2 bases and at J to 1 base, leaving 9 bases not matched to a gene. The CDR3 nucleotides are TGCGCCAGCAGCCAATCGGAGGGGACAGGGACATCCTACGAGCAGTACTTC. It is translated as CASSQSEGTGTSYEQYF.

The CDR3 DNA sequence: TGTGCCTTGCGTCCGCTAACGGGCTACACCTTC. The encoded protein is CALRPLTGYTF. This chain uses TRBV30 with TRBJ1-2; no definite D call. With 7 bases removed from V and 8 bases from J, the gap between germline ends came to 14 bases. Germline assignment: CDR1 GTSNPN and CDR2 SVGIG (reference sequence). The CDR3 contains 11 residues.

The chain employs TRBV6-5 and TRBJ1-1; 9 bases fit TRBD1. This CDR3 is 13 amino acids long. Germline assignment: CDR1 MNHEY and CDR2 SVGAGI. The junction had 8 bases not matched to a gene; V was cut back by 7 bases and J by 8 bases. CDR3 amino acids: CASIQQGADEAFF. Written as DNA, the CDR3 is TGTGCCAGCATTCAACAGGGGGCGGACGAAGCTTTCTTT.

The chain combines TRBV30 with TRBJ1-2; D is unresolved. Germline V gives CDR1 GTSNPN, CDR2 SVGIG (reference sequence). The V gene lost 0 bases and the J gene lost 8 bases, with 10 bases spanning the gap. The CDR3 is made up of 12 amino acids. Written as DNA, the CDR3 is TGTGCCTGGAGTGTACCCAGATGGGGCTACACCTTC. It encodes CAWSVPRWGYTF.

This clone has at least ten counts. The genes are TRBV5-4 and TRBJ2-7; 8 positions match TRBD1. Germline-derived CDR1 and CDR2 are SGHNT and YYREEE (reference sequence). The J segment lost 7 bases and the V segment lost 5 bases, leaving 14 bases of the junction unmatched. The CDR3 runs 15 residues. This chain's CDR3 is CASSTVNRGEGEQYF. DNA for the CDR3: TGTGCCAGCAGTACCGTTAACAGGGGGGAAGGAGAGCAGTACTTC.

The genes are TRBV7-8 and TRBJ2-3; TRBD2 matches at 11 bases. CDR3 length: 16 amino acids. Germline V gene data show CDR1 as SGHVS and CDR2 as FQNEAQ. V shed 5 bases, J shed 0 bases, and the junction held 4 bases outside the gene matches. This chain's CDR3 is CASSASSGGSTDTQYF. As DNA, the CDR3 is TGTGCCAGCAGCGCATCTAGCGGGGGGAGCACAGATACGCAGTATTTT. Complete variable domain (other parts from reference TRBV7-8 and TRBJ2-3): GAGVSQSPRYKVAKRGQDVALRCDPISGHVSLFWYQQALGQGPEFLTYFQNEAQLDKSGLPSDRFFAERPEGSVSTLKIQRTQQEDSAVYLCASSASSGGSTDTQYFGPGTRLTVL.

The V gene is TRBV24-1, the J gene TRBJ2-5, with TRBD1 matching over 9 bases. J was trimmed by 3 bases and V by 9 bases; bases with no gene match: 10. The CDR3 is 15 amino acids. Germline V gene data show CDR1 as KGHDR and CDR2 as SFDVKD. The CDR3 sequence is CATGTGTGTKETQYF. CDR3 nucleotide sequence: TGTGCCACCGGGACCGGGACAGGGACGAAAGAGACCCAGTACTTC.

The V call is TRBV3-1 (or the pseudogene TRBV3-2), the J call TRBJ2-2; 12 nucleotides agree with TRBD2. Germline V gene lookup returns CDR1 LGHDT and CDR2 YNNKEL (reference sequence). The CDR3 extends over 15 amino acids. V lost 4 bases, J lost 5 bases, and 2 bases stayed unmatched. Here the CDR3 reads CASSLLAGGTGELFF. In DNA form, the CDR3 reads TGTGCCAGCAGCCTACTAGCGGGGGGAACCGGGGAGCTGTTTTTT.

This clone showed up just once. The rearrangement joins TRBV6-6 to TRBJ1-2; D is unclear. There are 10 residues in the CDR3. Trimming shortened V by 5 bases and J by 6 bases, and 4 bases separated the two germline ends. CDR1 and CDR2 from the germline V gene are MNHNY and SVGAGI (reference sequence). The CDR3 reads CASSLDGYTF. CDR3 bases: TGTGCCAGCAGTCTCGATGGCTACACCTTC.

The V call is TRBV9, the J call TRBJ1-1; a possible D gene is TRBD1 (5 bases). The CDR3 is made up of 15 amino acids. With 0 bases removed from V and 3 bases from J, the gap between germline ends came to 12 bases. Germline values: CDR1 SGDLS, CDR2 YYNGEE. CDR3 sequence reads: CASSVGTRGDTEAFF. In nucleotides, the CDR3 is TGTGCCAGCAGCGTAGGGACCCGGGGGGACACTGAAGCTTTCTTT.

The chain uses TRBV5-6 and TRBJ1-3, with D perhaps TRBD1 (6 bases). Trimming took off 1 base at V and 0 bases at J, with 14 bases between the two ends. The CDR3 is 17 amino acids. CDR1 is SGHDT and CDR2 is YYEEEE in the germline V gene. This chain's CDR3 is CASSLWGRSRSGNTIYF. The CDR3, as DNA: TGTGCCAGCAGCTTGTGGGGGCGGTCACGCTCTGGAAACACCATATATTTT.

This chain connects TRBV5-1 to TRBJ2-1; TRBD1 matches at 9 bases. Germline V gene data show CDR1 as SGHRS and CDR2 as YFSETQ. The V segment lost 5 bases and the J segment 5 bases; nucleotides outside the gene matches: 8. The CDR3 loop spans 15 amino acids. The CDR3 here is CASSLHRGRDNEQFF. CDR3 DNA: TGCGCCAGCAGTTTGCACAGGGGGCGGGACAATGAGCAGTTCTTC.

The gene calls are TRBV10-3 and TRBJ2-3; 8 nucleotides align to TRBD2. Germline CDR1 reads ENHRY; CDR2 reads SYGVKD. The CDR3 is made up of 14 amino acids. J gave up 4 bases and V 3 bases, and 3 bases lay outside the gene matches. The CDR3 loop is CAISDGGASDTQYF. The CDR3 coding sequence is TGTGCCATCAGTGACGGGGGGGCCTCAGATACGCAGTATTTT.

V gene TRBV6-5 combines with J gene TRBJ1-6; 7 bases match TRBD1. The CDR3 has 15 amino acids. The V gene's germline CDR1 is MNHEY and CDR2 SVGAGI. After removal of 2 bases from V and 6 bases from J, the junction contained 4 bases not matched to a gene. The CDR3 here is CASSYTRDSNSPLHF. DNA for the CDR3: TGTGCCAGCAGTTACACAAGGGACAGTAATTCACCCCTCCACTTT.

The chain couples TRBV6-5 to TRBJ2-7; 9 positions match TRBD1. Germline V gene data show CDR1 as MNHEY and CDR2 as SVGAGI. This CDR3 is 14 amino acids long. V lost 7 bases to trimming and J lost 5 bases; unmatched junction nucleotides: 9. This CDR3 reads CASMYGTGSHEQYF. The CDR3 DNA reads TGTGCCAGCATGTACGGGACAGGGAGCCACGAGCAGTACTTC.

The chain employs TRBV7-2 and TRBJ1-2; the match to TRBD1 covers 8 bases. The CDR3 runs to 14 residues. J gave up 0 bases and V 10 bases, and 7 bases lay outside the gene matches. Germline assignment: CDR1 SGHTA and CDR2 FQGNSA. CDR3 region: CATHGQGTNYGYTF. For the CDR3, the DNA is TGTGCCACCCATGGACAGGGAACTAACTATGGCTACACCTTC.